This T cell receptor (beta chain) was observed in a study of Graves' ophthalmopathy and Graves' hyperthyroidism. The V end was cut by 4 bases, the J end by 9 bases, with 15 bases between. CDR1 is SQVTM and CDR2 is ANQGSEA in the germline V gene. The length of the CDR3 is 12 residues. This clonotype was recorded many times. Its target is unknown. The authors amplified TCR beta CDR3 regions, and they did so from RNA transcripts for repertoire sequencing. RT-PCR was first run with HTBI primers, then multiplex PCR in a second round. TCRdb re-called the multiplex PCR reads through MiXCR, storing one row per CDR3 protein. The table lists some 750,000 distinct CDR3 sequences, roughly 41% of them singletons. The study, taken as a whole, reports: Progression of ophthalmopathy was predicted by the model with less than 71% sensitivity and roughly 78% specificity. A majority of expanded thyroid clonotypes exceeding 0.001 frequency were likewise present in blood. Between ophthalmopathy and stable hyperthyroidism, a 13-signature model drew a separation with 87.88% sensitivity and approximately 81% specificity.

Moderate-to-severe activity, CAS ≥3, NOSPECS ≥4 and a duration under 3 months were seen in donors with ophthalmopathy. This clonotype was sampled from an adult man with Graves' ophthalmopathy. The specimen was peripheral blood. The chain couples TRBV29-1 to TRBJ2-5; D is unclear. The CDR3, as DNA: TGCAGCGTTGGGACGAGTCGCCGGTCCCAGTACTTC. This encodes CSVGTSRRSQYF.